This T cell receptor beta chain stems from a study of cytomegalovirus exposure and HLA in healthy donors. The PCR contained 60 Vbeta and 13 Jbeta primers. Repertoires were generated with immunoSEQ multiplex PCR, while TCRdb's copy carries only in-frame clones and drops some. The data contain about 90,000 clones, 62% of them singletons. V lost 2 bases to trimming and J lost 7 bases; unmatched junction nucleotides: 5. Germline values: CDR1 MNHNS, CDR2 SASEGT. The CDR3 extends over 14 amino acids. Sequences were obtained from PBMCs. The chain recombines TRBV6-1 with TRBJ2-1, with 7 bases aligning to TRBD2. The TCR comes from a woman aged 25 to 39 in good health and CMV-seropositive. The CDR3 is CASSEFGGGNEQFF. For the CDR3, the DNA is TGTGCCAGCAGTGAATTTGGGGGGGGGAATGAGCAGTTCTTC.